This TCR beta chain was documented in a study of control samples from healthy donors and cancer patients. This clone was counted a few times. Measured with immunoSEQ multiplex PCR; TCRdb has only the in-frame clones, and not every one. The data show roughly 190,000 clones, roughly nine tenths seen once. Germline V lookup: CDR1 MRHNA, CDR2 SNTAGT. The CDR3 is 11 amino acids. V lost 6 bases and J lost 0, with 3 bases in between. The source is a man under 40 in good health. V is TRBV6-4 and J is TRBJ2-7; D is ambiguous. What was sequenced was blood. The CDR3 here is CASSNSYEQYF. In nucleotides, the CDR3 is TGTGCCAGCAGCAACTCCTACGAGCAGTACTTC.